The source of this T cell receptor beta chain is a study of T-cell memory formation after mild COVID-19. Study in general: TCR clusters were largely donor specific.

The CDR3 loop spans 15 amino acids. V lost 8 bases, J lost 0 bases, and 15 bases lay in between. CDR1 and CDR2 from the germline V gene are MNHEY and SMNVEV (reference sequence). Points from the study as a whole: Researchers report contracting CD4+ clones mostly in CM and EM, with CD8+ clones in EMRA. Some responding clones appeared in pre-infection memory, suggesting cross-reactive memory joined.

TCRdb re-called the 5' RACE reads with MiXCR, one entry per CDR3 protein. The table has 470,000 or so distinct CDR3 sequences, roughly 17% seen once. This clonotype has more than one count but fewer than ten. The antigen is not known. The TCR comes from a man between 18 and 29 years old who had mild COVID-19 (a few samples of this study predate the infection). Cell type and time point are not known. The chain combines TRBV27 with TRBJ2-3; D perhaps matches TRBD2 (6 bases). What was sequenced was PBMCs or a T cell subset sorted from them (not recorded which). The CDR3 coding sequence is TGTGCCAGCTCCCTAGCGTACCGGAGCACAGATACGCAGTATTTT. It specifies CASSLAYRSTDTQYF.